This T cell receptor (beta chain) was retrieved from a study of vaccination effects on CD4 cells after COVID-19. Study-wide context: Post-vaccine sampling occurred a median 72 days after the second dose.

Here immunoSEQ multiplex PCR was the method, and the copy in TCRdb shows in-frame clones only, minus some. The sample consists of tens of thousands of clones, roughly 75% of them appearing once. The germline gives CDR1 GTSNPN, CDR2 SVGIG (reference sequence). V was pared by 0 bases and J by 1 base, with 4 bases of the junction left unmatched. This CDR3 region has 15 residues. The authors isolated CD4+ T cells after roughly eleven days of culture. Sometime from March through December 2020, the person acquired a SARS-CoV-2 infection that PCR confirmed. It was two doses of either the BNT162b2 or mRNA-1273 vaccine that participants received. Remarks on this clone: Its antigen is not known.

Study observations and caveats: Substantial clonal contraction characterized both infection- and vaccine-induced clones late after vaccination. Post-vaccine spike-reactive clones in convalescents were mainly new vaccine-induced clones.

This TCR derives from a human donor who had a prior SARS-CoV-2 infection. The sample here was CD4+ T cells from PBMCs cultured without peptide, taken after COVID-19 vaccination. The rearrangement uses TRBV30 and TRBJ1-1; 8 positions match TRBD1. Written as DNA, the CDR3 is TGTGCCTGGAGTGTCTGGGGGACAGGGAACACTGAAGCTTTCTTT. This encodes CAWSVWGTGNTEAFF.